This T cell receptor beta chain was identified in a study of memory CD4+ T cells and cytomegalovirus serostatus. CDR1 is LNHNV, CDR2 YYDKDF, per germline (reference sequence). The V gene lost 0 bases and the J gene lost 10 bases, with 12 bases spanning the gap. The CDR3 has 13 residues. Whole-study findings and limits: The CMV-associated TCR signature appears largely within the CD4+ memory repertoire. Repertoires predicted CMV serostatus with median bootstrapped AUC of approximately 0.95.

Single viable CD3+CD4+CD8-CD45RO+ cells were sorted as the memory CD4+ T cells. This clone was observed at least ten times. Its antigen is not known. TCRdb's copy holds only in-frame clones and misses some; the assay was immunoSEQ multiplex PCR. The data show some 73,000 clones, with about 73% seen just once and 2.6% held by the top ten. The receptor was isolated from an adult in good health and CMV-seropositive. This chain uses TRBV15 with TRBJ1-1, with D perhaps TRBD1 (5 bases). The material sequenced was memory CD4+ T cells from blood. The CDR3: CATSRDIRAGAFF. The CDR3 DNA reads as TGTGCCACCAGCAGAGATATCAGGGCGGGAGCTTTCTTT.